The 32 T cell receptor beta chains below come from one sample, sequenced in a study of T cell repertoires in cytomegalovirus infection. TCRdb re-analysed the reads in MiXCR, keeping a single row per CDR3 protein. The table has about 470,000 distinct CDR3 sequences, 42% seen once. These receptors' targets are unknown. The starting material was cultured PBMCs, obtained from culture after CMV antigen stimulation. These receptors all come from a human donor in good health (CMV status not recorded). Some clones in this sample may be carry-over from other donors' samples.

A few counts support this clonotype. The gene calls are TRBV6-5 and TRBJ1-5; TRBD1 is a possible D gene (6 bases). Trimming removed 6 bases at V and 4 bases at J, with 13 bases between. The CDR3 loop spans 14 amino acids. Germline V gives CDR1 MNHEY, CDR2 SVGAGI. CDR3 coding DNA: TGTGCCAGCAGCCGGGACATCCTAAATCAGCCCCAGCATTTT. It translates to CASSRDILNQPQHF.

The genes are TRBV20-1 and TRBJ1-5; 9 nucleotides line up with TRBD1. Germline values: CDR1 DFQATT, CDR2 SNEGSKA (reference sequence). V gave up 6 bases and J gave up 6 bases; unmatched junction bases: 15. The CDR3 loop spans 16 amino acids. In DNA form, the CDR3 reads TGCAGTGCCAACCCCCGGGACAGGGTCGGTAGTCAGCCCCAGCATTTT. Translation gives CSANPRDRVGSQPQHF.

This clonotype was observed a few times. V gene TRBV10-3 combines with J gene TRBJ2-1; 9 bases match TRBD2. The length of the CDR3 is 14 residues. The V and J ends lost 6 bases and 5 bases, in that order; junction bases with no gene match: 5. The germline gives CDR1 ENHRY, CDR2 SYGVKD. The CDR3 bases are TGTGCCATCAGACAGACTAGCGGAGACAATGAGCAGTTCTTC. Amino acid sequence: CAIRQTSGDNEQFF.

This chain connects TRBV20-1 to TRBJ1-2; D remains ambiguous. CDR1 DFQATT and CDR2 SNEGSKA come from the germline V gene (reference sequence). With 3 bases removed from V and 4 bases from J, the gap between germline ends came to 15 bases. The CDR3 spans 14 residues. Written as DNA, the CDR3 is TGCAGTGCTAGCCCTCAGAACGTTGGCTATGGCTACACCTTC. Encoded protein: CSASPQNVGYGYTF.

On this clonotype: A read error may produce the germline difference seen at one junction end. The DNA for the CDR3 is TGCGCCAGCAGCCCCGGAGGGGGGGGCACATATACGCAGTATTTT. It yields the protein CASSPGGGGTYTQYF. This rearrangement joins TRBV5-1 to TRBJ2-3; tentative D call: TRBD2 (7 bases). Germline-derived CDR1 and CDR2 are SGHRS and YFSETQ. This CDR3 comprises 15 residues.

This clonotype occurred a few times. The CDR3 DNA reads as TGTGCCAGCTCGAGGGGTTTGGGCGATGAGCAGTTCTTC. This codes for CASSRGLGDEQFF. This rearrangement joins TRBV12-3 or TRBV12-4 to TRBJ2-1, with D tentatively TRBD1 or TRBD2 (5 bases each). Trimming shortened V by 8 bases and J by 8 bases, and 16 bases separated the two germline ends. The CDR3 length is 13 residues.

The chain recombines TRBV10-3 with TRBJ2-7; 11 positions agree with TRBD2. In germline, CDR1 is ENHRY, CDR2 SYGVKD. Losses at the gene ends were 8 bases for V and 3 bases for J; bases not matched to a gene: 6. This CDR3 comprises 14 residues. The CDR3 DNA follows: TGTGCCATCGGACCGACTAGCGGGAACTACGAGCAGTACTTC. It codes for CAIGPTSGNYEQYF.

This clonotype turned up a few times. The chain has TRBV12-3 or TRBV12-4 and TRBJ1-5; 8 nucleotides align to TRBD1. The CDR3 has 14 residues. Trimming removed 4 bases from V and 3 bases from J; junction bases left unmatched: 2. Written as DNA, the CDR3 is TGTGCCAGCAGTTCGACAGGGGCCAATCAGCCCCAGCATTTT. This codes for CASSSTGANQPQHF.

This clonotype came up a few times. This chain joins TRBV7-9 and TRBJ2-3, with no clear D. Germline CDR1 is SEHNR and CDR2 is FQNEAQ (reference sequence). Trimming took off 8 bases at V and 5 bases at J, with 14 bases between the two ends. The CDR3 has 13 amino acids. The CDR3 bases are TGTGCCAGCGGAGAGTCGTCGGGAGATACGCAGTATTTT. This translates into CASGESSGDTQYF.

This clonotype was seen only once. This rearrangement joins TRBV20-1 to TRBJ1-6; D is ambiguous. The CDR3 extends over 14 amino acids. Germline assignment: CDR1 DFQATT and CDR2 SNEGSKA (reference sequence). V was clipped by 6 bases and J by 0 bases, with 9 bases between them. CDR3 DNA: TGCAGTGCGTCAATGGGCTCCTATAATTCACCCCTCCACTTT. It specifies CSASMGSYNSPLHF.

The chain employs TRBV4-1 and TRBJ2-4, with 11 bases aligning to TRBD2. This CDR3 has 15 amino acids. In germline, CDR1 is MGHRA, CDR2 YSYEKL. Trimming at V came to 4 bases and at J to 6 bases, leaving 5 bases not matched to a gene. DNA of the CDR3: TGCGCCAGCAGCCGTTCGACTAGCGGGGCAAACATTCAGTACTTC. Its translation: CASSRSTSGANIQYF.

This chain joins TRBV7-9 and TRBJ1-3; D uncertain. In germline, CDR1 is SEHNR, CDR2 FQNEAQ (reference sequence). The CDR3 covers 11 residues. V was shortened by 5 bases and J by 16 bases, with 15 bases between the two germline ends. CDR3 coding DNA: TGTGCCAGCAGCAGTCTCTCCCCCCTCTATTTT. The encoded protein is CASSSLSPLYF. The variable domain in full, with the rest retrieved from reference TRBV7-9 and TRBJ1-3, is DTGVSQNPRHKITKRGQNVTFRCDPISEHNRLYWYRQTLGQGPEFLTYFQNEAQLEKSRLLSDRFSAERPKGSFSTLEIQRTEQGDSAMYLCASSSLSPLYFGEGSWLTVV.

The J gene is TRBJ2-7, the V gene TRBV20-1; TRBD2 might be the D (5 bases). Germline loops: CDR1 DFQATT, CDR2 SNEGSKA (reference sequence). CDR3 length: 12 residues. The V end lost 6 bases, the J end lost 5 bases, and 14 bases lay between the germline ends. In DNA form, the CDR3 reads TGCAGTGCCACCCCGGGGTCGGACGAGCAGTACTTC. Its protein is CSATPGSDEQYF.

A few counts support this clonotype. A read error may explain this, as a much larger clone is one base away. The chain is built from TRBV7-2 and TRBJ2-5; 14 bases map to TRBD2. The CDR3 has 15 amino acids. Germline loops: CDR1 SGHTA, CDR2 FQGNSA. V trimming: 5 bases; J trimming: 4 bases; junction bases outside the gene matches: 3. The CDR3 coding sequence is TGTGCCAGCAGCCCGACTAGCGGGAGGGCAGAGACCCAGTACTTC. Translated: CASSPTSGRAETQYF.

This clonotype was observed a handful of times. This CDR3 is CASSDGLGTYEQYF. CDR3 DNA sequence: TGTGCCAGCAGCGACGGACTAGGGACGTACGAGCAGTACTTC. The V gene is TRBV7-2, the J gene TRBJ2-7; 7 bases map to TRBD2. The CDR3 sequence is 14 residues long. J lost 4 bases, V lost 5 bases, and 8 bases had no gene match. The V gene's germline CDR1 is SGHTA and CDR2 FQGNSA.

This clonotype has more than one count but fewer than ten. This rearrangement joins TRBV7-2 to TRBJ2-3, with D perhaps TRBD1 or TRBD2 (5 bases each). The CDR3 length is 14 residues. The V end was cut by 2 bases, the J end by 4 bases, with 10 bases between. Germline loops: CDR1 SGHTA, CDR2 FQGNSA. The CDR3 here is CASSLYGGSDTQYF. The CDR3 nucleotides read TGTGCCAGCAGCTTATATGGGGGATCAGATACGCAGTATTTT.

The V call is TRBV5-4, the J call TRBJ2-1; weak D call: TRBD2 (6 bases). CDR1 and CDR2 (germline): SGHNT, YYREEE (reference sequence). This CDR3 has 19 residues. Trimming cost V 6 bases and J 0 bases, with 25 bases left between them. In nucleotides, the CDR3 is TGTGCCAGCACACCTTCCCCTATCCCTGGGGGGAGCTCCTACAATGAGCAGTTCTTC. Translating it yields CASTPSPIPGGSSYNEQFF.

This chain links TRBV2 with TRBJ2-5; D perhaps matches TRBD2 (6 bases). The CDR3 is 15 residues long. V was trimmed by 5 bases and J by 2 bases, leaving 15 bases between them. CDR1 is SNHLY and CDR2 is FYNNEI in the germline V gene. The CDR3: CASSRESGSQETQYF. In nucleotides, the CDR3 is TGTGCCAGCAGTCGGGAGTCGGGGTCTCAAGAGACCCAGTACTTC.

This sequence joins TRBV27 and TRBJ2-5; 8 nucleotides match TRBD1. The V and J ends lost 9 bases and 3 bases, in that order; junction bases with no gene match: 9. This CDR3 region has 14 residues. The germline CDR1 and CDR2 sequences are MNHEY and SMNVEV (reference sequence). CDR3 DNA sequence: TGTGCCAGACCACCCCCGACAGGGGAAGAGACCCAGTACTTC. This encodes CARPPPTGEETQYF.

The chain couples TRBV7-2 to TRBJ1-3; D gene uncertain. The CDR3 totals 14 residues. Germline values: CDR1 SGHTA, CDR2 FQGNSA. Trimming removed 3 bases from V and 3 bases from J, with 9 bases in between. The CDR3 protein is CASSFDGSGNTIYF. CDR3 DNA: TGTGCCAGCAGCTTCGACGGGAGTGGAAACACCATATATTTT.

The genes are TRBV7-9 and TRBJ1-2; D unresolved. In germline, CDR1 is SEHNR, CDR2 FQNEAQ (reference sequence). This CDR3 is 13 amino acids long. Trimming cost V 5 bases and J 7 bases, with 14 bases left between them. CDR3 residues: CASSPMGDSGYTF. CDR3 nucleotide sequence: TGTGCCAGCAGCCCTATGGGCGACTCTGGCTACACCTTC.

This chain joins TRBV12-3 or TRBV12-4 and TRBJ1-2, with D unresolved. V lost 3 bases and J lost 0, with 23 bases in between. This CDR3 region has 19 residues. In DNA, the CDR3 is TGTGCCAGCAGTTTCGAAGGTTTGGGGAGGGTTCAAGCTAACTATGGCTACACCTTC. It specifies CASSFEGLGRVQANYGYTF.

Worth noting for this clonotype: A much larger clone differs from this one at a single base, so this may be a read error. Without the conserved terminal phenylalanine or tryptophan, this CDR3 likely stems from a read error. The CDR3 sequence is CASSLGTSGVPYQETQYV. The DNA of the CDR3 is TGTGCCAGCAGCTTAGGGACTAGCGGAGTCCCGTACCAAGAGACCCAGTACGTC. The rearrangement links TRBV7-2 to TRBJ2-5, with TRBD2 matching 10 bases. With V trimmed by 1 base and J by 0 bases, 8 bases remained unmatched. Germline V gives CDR1 SGHTA, CDR2 FQGNSA. CDR3 size: 18 residues.

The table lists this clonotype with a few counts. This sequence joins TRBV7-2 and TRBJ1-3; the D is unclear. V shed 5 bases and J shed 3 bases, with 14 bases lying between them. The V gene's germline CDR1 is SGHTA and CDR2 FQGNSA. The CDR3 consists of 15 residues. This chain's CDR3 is CASSRPPENGNTIYF. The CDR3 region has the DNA TGTGCCAGCAGCCGCCCTCCTGAAAATGGAAACACCATATATTTT.

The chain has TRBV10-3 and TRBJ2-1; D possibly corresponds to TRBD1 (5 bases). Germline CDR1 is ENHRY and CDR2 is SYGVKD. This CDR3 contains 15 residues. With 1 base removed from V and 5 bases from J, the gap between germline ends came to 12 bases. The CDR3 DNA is TGTGCCATCAGTGAGTTTCTAGGGGTTGACAATGAGCAGTTCTTC. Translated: CAISEFLGVDNEQFF.

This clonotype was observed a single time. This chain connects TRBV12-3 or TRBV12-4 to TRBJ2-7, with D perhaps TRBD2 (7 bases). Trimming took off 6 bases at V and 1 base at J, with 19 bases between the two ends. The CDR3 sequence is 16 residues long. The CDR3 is CASSLGRGGASYEQYF. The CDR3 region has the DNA TGTGCCAGCAGCCTCGGCCGTGGGGGGGCATCCTACGAGCAGTACTTC.

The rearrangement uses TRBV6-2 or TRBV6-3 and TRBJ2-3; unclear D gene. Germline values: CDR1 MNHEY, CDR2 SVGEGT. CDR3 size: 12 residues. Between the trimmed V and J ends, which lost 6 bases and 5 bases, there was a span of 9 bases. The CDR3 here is CASRAKGDTQYF. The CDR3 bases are TGTGCCAGCAGAGCTAAGGGAGATACGCAGTATTTT.

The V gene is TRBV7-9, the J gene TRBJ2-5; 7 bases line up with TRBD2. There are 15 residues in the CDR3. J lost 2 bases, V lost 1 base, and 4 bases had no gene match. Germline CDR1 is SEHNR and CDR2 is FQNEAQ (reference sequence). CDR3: CASSLGPGGQETQYF. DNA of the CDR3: TGTGCCAGCAGCTTAGGTCCCGGGGGGCAAGAGACCCAGTACTTC. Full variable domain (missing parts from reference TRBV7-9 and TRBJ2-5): DTGVSQNPRHKITKRGQNVTFRCDPISEHNRLYWYRQTLGQGPEFLTYFQNEAQLEKSRLLSDRFSAERPKGSFSTLEIQRTEQGDSAMYLCASSLGPGGQETQYFGPGTRLLVL.

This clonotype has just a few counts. The CDR3 DNA follows: TGTGCCAGCAGTTACTCCCCCCGGGACAGAGATGAAAAACTGTTTTTT. Translated: CASSYSPRDRDEKLFF. The chain links TRBV6-1 to TRBJ1-4; TRBD1 aligns across 7 bases. Per the germline V gene, CDR1 is MNHNS and CDR2 is SASEGT. The CDR3 is made up of 16 amino acids. Trimming removed 5 bases from V and 6 bases from J; junction bases left unmatched: 12.

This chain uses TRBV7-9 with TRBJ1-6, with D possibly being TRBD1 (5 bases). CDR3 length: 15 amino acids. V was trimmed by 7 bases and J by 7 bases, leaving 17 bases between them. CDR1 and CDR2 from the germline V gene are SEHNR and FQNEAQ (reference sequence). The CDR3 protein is CASTGPGALNSPLHF. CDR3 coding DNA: TGTGCCAGCACCGGCCCTGGGGCTTTAAATTCACCCCTCCACTTT.

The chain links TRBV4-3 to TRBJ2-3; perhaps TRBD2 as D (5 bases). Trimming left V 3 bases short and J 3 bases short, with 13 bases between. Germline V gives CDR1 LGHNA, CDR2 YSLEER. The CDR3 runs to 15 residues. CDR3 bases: TGCGCCAGCAGCCAGGCGAGGGCCACGACAGATACGCAGTATTTT. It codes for CASSQARATTDTQYF.

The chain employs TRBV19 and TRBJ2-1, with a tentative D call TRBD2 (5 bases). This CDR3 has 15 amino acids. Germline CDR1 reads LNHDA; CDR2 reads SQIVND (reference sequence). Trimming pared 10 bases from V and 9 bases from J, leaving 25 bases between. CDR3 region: CATQDFFTGYGEQFF. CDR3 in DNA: TGTGCCACCCAGGACTTTTTCACTGGGTATGGTGAGCAGTTCTTC.